This TCR beta chain was obtained from a study of human T cells and chemical hapten exposure. The CDR3 is made up of 13 amino acids. The V gene end was trimmed by 6 bases and the J gene end by 2 bases; junction bases not matched to a gene: 6. Germline CDR1 is DFQATT and CDR2 is SNEGSKA (reference sequence). TCRdb re-called the RACE reads through MiXCR, storing one row per CDR3 protein. The sample carries more than 95,000 distinct CDR3 sequences, around a quarter recorded once. This clonotype was counted between two and nine times. Described time point: patch test 3, about 24 weeks after DPC sensitization. Treatment denoted: therapeutic diphenylcyclopropenone sensitization with weekly scalp DPC.

The chain recombines TRBV20-1 with TRBJ2-7; 8 bases fit TRBD2. The TCR sequence derives from a man in his forties or fifties with alopecia areata. Some clones in this sample may be carry-over from other donors' samples. The input for sequencing was whole blood, taken in connection with sensitization to the hapten diphenylcyclopropenone (DPC). The CDR3 DNA sequence: TGCAGTGCAGATAGCGGGACCACCTACGAGCAGTACTTC. Its protein product is CSADSGTTYEQYF.